This T cell receptor (beta chain) appears in the sequencing data of a study of blood T cell repertoires in COVID-19. Some clones are missing from TCRdb's copy, which holds only in-frame ones; the method was immunoSEQ multiplex PCR. Altogether under 110,000 clones are present, about 80% being singletons, with the ten largest covering 14%. The CDR3 contains 15 residues. Trimming shortened V by 6 bases and J by 0 bases, and 15 bases separated the two germline ends. Germline V CDR1 and CDR2: MNHNS, SASEGT. This clonotype was obtained from a woman aged 55-69 years with acute or convalescent COVID-19. Specimen: peripheral blood. The chain recombines TRBV6-1 with TRBJ2-7, with D possibly matching TRBD1 (6 bases). CDR3 DNA sequence: TGTGCCAGCAGCGGAGGACAGAGAAGCTCCTACGAGCAGTACTTC. Encoded protein: CASSGGQRSSYEQYF.